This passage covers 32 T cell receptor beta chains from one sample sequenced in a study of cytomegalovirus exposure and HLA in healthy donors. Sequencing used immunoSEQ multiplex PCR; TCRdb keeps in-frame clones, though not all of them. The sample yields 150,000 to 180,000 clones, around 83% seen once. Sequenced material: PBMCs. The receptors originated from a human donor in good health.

The CDR3 is CASSGGRQKNKYNEQFF. The CDR3 DNA reads as TGTGCCAGTTCCGGAGGCCGTCAAAAAAACAAATACAATGAGCAGTTCTTC. The chain couples TRBV19 to TRBJ2-1; possibly TRBD2 for D (5 bases). Germline lookup yields CDR1 LNHDA and CDR2 SQIVND (reference sequence). The length of the CDR3 is 17 residues. V was trimmed by 8 bases and J by 4 bases, leaving 24 bases between them. Together with reference TRBV19 and TRBJ2-1, the CDR3 gives the full variable domain: DGGITQSPKYLFRKEGQNVTLSCEQNLNHDAMYWYRQDPGQGLRLIYYSQIVNDFQKGDIAEGYSVSREKKESFPLTVTSAQKNPTAFYLCASSGGRQKNKYNEQFFGPGTRLTVL.

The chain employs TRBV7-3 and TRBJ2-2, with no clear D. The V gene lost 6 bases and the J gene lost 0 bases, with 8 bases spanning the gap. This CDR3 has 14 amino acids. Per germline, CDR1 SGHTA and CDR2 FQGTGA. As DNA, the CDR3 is TGTGCCAGCAGATTACGGGCGAACACCGGGGAGCTGTTTTTT. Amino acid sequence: CASRLRANTGELFF. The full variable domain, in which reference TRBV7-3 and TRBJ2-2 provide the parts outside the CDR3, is GAGVSQTPSNKVTEKGKYVELRCDPISGHTALYWYRQSLGQGPEFLIYFQGTGAADDSGLPNDRFFAVRPEGSVSTLKIQRTERGDSAVYLCASRLRANTGELFFGEGSRLTVL.

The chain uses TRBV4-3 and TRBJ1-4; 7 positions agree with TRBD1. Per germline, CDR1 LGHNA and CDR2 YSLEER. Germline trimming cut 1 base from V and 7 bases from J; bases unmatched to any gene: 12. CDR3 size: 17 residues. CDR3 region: CASSQVFSDRVSEKLFF. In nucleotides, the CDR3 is TGCGCCAGCAGCCAAGTATTCTCTGACAGGGTGAGTGAAAAACTGTTTTTT.

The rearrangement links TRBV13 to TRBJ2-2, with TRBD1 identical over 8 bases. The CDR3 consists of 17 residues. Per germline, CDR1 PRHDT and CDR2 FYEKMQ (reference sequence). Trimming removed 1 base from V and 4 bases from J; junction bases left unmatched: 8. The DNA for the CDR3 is TGTGCCAGCAGCTTAGCAGGGGGCGGCTTATCCACCGGGGAGCTGTTTTTT. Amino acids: CASSLAGGGLSTGELFF.

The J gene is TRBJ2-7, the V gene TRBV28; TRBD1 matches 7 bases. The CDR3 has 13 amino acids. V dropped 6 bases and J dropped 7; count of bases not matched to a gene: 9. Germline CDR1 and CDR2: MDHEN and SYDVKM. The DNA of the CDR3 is TGTGCCAGCAGCCCCCCCGACAGGGCTGAGCAGTACTTC. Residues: CASSPPDRAEQYF.

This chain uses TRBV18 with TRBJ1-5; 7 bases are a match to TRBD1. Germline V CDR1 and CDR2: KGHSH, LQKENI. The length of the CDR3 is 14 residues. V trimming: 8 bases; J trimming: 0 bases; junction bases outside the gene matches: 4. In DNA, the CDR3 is TGTGCCAGCGGGGACAGTTATAGCAATCAGCCCCAGCATTTT. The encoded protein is CASGDSYSNQPQHF.

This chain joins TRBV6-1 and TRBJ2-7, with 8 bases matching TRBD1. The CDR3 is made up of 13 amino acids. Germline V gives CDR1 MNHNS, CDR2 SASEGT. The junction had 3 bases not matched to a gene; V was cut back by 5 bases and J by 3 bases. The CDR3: CASSTGGVYEQYF. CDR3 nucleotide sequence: TGTGCCAGCAGTACAGGGGGTGTCTACGAGCAGTACTTC.

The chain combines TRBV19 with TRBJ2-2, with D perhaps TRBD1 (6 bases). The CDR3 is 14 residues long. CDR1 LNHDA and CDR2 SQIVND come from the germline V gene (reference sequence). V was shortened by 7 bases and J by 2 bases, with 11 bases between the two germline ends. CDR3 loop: CASKQGRNTGELFF. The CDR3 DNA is TGTGCCAGTAAGCAGGGGCGAAACACCGGGGAGCTGTTTTTT.

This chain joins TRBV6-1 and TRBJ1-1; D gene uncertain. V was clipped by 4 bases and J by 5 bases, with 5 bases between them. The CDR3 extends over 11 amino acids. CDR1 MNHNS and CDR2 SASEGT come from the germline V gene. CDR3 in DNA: TGTGCCAGCAGTGGTCCGACTGAAGCTTTCTTT. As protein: CASSGPTEAFF.

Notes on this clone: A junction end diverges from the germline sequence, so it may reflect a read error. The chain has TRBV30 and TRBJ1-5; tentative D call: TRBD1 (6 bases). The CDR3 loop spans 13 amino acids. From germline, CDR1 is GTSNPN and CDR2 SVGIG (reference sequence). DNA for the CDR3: TGTGCCTGGAATGAAAGGGACAATCAACCCCAGCATTTT. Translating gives CAWNERDNQPQHF.

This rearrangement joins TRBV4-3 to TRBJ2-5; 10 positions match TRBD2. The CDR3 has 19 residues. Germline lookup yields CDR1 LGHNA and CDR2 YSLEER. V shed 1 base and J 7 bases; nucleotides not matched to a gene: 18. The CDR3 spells CASSQGLGIAGGQVVTQYF. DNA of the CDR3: TGCGCCAGCAGCCAAGGATTGGGGATAGCGGGGGGCCAAGTTGTGACCCAGTACTTC.

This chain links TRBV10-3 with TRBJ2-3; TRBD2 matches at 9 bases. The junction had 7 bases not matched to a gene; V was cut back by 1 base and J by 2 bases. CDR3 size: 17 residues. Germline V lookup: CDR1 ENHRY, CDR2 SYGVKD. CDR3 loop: CAISEWLWTSDTDTQYF. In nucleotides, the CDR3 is TGTGCCATCAGTGAGTGGCTGTGGACTAGCGACACAGATACGCAGTATTTT.

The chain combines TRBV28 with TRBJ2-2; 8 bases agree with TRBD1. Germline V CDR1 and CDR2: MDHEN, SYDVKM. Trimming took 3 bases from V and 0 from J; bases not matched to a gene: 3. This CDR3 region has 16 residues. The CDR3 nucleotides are TGTGCCAGCAGTTTTCGGACAGGGACGAACACCGGGGAGCTGTTTTTT. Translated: CASSFRTGTNTGELFF.

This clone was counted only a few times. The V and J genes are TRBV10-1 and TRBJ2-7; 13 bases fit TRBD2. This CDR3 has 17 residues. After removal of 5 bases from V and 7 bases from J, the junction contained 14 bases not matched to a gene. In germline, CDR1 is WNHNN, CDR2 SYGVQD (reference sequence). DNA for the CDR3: TGCGCCAGCAGTCCGGGACTAGCGGGACCCGCTCTTGAAGAGCAGTACTTC. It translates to CASSPGLAGPALEEQYF.

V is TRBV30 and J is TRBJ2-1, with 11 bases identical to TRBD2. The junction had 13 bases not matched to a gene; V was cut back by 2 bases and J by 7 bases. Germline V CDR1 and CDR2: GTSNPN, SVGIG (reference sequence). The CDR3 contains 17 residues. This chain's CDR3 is CAWSQFSGRAGGNEQFF. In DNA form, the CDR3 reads TGTGCCTGGAGTCAGTTTAGCGGGAGGGCCGGGGGAAATGAGCAGTTCTTC. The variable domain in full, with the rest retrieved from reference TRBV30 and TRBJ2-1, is SQTIHQWPATLVQPVGSPLSLECTVEGTSNPNLYWYRQAAGRGLQLLFYSVGIGQISSEVPQNLSASRPQDRQFILSSKKLLLSDSGFYLCAWSQFSGRAGGNEQFFGPGTRLTVL.

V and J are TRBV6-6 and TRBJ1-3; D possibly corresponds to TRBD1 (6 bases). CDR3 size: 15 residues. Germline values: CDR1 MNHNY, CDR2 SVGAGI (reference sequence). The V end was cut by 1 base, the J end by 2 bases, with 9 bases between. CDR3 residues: CASSYLPGAGNTIYF. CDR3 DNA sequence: TGTGCCAGCAGTTACTTACCAGGGGCTGGAAACACCATATATTTT.

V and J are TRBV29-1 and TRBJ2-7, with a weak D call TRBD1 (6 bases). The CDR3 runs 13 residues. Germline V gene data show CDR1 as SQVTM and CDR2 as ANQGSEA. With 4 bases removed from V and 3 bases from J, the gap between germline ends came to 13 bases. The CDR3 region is CSVALNRVYEQYF. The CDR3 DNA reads TGCAGCGTTGCCCTAAACAGGGTCTACGAGCAGTACTTC.

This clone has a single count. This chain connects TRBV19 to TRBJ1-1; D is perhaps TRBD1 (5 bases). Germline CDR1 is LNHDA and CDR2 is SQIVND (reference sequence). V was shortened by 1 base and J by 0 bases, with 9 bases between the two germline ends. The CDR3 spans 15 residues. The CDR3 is CASSIGGLLNTEAFF. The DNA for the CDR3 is TGTGCCAGTAGTATAGGGGGACTGCTGAACACTGAAGCTTTCTTT.

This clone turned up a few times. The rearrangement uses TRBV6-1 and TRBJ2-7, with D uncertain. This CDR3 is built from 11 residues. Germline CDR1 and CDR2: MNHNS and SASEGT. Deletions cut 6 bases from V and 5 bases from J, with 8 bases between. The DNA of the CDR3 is TGTGCCAGCAGCCTATTTGACGAGCAGTACTTC. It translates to CASSLFDEQYF.

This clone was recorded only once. CDR3 sequence: CASSVDGRGYGYTF. CDR3 coding DNA: TGTGCCAGCAGCGTCGACGGAAGAGGGTATGGCTACACCTTC. The chain combines TRBV9 with TRBJ1-2; D gene unclear. The CDR3 is 14 amino acids. V lost 2 bases and J 5 bases, leaving 13 bases between the germline ends. The germline V gene encodes CDR1 SGDLS and CDR2 YYNGEE.

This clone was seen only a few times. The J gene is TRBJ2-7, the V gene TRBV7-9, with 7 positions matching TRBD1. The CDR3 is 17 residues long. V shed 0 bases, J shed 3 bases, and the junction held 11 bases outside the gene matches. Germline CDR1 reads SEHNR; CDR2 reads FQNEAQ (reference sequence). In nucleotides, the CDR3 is TGTGCCAGCAGCTTAGCGCGTTTCGACAGGGCGGGCTACGAGCAGTACTTC. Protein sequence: CASSLARFDRAGYEQYF.

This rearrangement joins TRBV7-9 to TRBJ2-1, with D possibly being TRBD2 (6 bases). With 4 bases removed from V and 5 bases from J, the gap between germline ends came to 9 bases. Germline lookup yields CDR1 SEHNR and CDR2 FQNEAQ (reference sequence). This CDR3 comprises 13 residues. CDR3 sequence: CASSWGLHNEQFF. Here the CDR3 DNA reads TGTGCCAGCAGCTGGGGACTCCACAATGAGCAGTTCTTC.

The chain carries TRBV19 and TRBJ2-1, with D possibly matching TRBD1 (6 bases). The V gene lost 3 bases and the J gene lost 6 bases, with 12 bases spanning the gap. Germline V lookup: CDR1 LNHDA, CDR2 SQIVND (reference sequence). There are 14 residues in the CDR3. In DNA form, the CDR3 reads TGTGCCAGTAGTATCGGGACACTAGGCAATGAGCAGTTCTTC. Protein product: CASSIGTLGNEQFF.

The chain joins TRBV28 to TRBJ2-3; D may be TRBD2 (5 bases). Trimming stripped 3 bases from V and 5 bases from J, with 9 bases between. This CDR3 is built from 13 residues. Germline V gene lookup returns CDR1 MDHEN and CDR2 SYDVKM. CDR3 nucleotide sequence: TGTGCCAGCAGTTTCTCCGGGGTAGATACGCAGTATTTT. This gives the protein CASSFSGVDTQYF. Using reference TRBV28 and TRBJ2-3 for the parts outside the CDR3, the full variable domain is DVKVTQSSRYLVKRTGEKVFLECVQDMDHENMFWYRQDPGLGLRLIYFSYDVKMKEKGDIPEGYSVSREKKERFSLILESASTNQTSMYLCASSFSGVDTQYFGPGTRLTVL.

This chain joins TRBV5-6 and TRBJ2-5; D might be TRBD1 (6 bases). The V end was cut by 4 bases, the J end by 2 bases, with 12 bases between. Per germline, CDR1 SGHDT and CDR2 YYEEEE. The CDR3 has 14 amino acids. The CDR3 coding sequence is TGTGCCAGCAGCGTGGGAAGGGGGCAAGAGACCCAGTACTTC. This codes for CASSVGRGQETQYF.

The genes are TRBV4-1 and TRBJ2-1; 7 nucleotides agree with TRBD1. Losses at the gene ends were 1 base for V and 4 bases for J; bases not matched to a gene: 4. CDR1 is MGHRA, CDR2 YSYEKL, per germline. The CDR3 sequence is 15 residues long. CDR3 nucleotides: TGCGCCAGCAGCCAAGCTACGACAGGGTACAATGAGCAGTTCTTC. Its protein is CASSQATTGYNEQFF.

As DNA, the CDR3 is TGTGCCAGCAGTGCCCCACTAGCGGGAGGATACAATGAGCAGTTCTTC. Its translation is CASSAPLAGGYNEQFF. The chain carries TRBV27 and TRBJ2-1; 12 nucleotides align to TRBD2. Germline loops: CDR1 MNHEY, CDR2 SMNVEV (reference sequence). The CDR3 extends over 16 amino acids. V shed 5 bases, J shed 4 bases, and the junction held 6 bases outside the gene matches.

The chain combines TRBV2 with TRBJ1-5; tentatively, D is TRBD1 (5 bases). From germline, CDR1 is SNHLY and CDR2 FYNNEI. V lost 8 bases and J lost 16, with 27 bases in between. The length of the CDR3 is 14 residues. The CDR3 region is CASCNEVGVRLLHF. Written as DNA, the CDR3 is TGTGCCAGCTGCAATGAAGTAGGGGTGAGATTGTTACATTTT.

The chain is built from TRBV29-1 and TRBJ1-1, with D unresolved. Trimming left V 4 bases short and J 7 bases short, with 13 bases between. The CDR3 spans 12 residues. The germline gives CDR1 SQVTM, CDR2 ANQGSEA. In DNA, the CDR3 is TGCAGCGTTGGAGACACACCGCTTGAAGCTTTCTTT. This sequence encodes CSVGDTPLEAFF.

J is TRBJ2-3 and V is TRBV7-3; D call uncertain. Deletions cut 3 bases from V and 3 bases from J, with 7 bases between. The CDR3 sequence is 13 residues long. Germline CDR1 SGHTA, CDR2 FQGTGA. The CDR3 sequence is CASSFGGTDTQYF. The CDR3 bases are TGTGCCAGCAGCTTCGGCGGAACAGATACGCAGTATTTT.

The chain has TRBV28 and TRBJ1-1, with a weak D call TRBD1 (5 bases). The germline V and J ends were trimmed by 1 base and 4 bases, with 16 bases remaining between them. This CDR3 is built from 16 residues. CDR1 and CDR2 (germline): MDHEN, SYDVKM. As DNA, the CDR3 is TGTGCCAGCAGTTTATCGGGCCGGGGGTTTGGCACTGAAGCTTTCTTT. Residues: CASSLSGRGFGTEAFF.

CDR3: CASSPRQGQRLTDTQYF. DNA of the CDR3: TGCGCCAGCAGCCCCCGACAGGGGCAGCGGCTCACAGATACGCAGTATTTT. The chain couples TRBV4-1 to TRBJ2-3, with 8 bases that match TRBD1. V lost 4 bases, J lost 2 bases, and 11 bases stayed unmatched. Germline-derived CDR1 and CDR2 are MGHRA and YSYEKL. This CDR3 region has 17 residues.